The 6 T cell receptor beta chains in this list originate from one sample, sequenced in a study of beta chain features in type 1 diabetes. The antigens these receptors bind are not known. The sequenced template was cDNA made from the entire isolated RNA. Sequencing used immunoSEQ multiplex PCR; TCRdb keeps in-frame clones, though not all of them. Here the sample spans about 140,000 clones, more than 10% being singletons. Study-level points and caveats: TCRB CDR3s from Type 1 diabetes patients were moderately but significantly shorter in all four CD4+ subsets.

Sequencing was performed on central memory CD4+ T cells from blood. These receptors all come from a man younger than 30 with type 1 diabetes.

This chain connects TRBV6-1 to TRBJ1-3; no clear D. Germline V lookup: CDR1 MNHNS, CDR2 SASEGT. CDR3 length: 14 residues. The V and J ends lost 5 bases and 0 bases respectively, with 8 bases between them. CDR3 in amino acids: CASSLHTSGNTIYF. CDR3 DNA sequence: TGTGCCAGCAGTCTCCATACCTCTGGAAACACCATATATTTT.

This clone appeared a few times. DNA for the CDR3: TGTGCCAGCCGATCGTTCTACGAGCAGTACTTC. Its protein is CASRSFYEQYF. The gene calls are TRBV28 and TRBJ2-7; D not resolved. The germline V and J ends were trimmed by 8 bases and 3 bases, with 8 bases remaining between them. Germline assignment: CDR1 MDHEN and CDR2 SYDVKM. The CDR3 runs 11 residues. Full variable domain (outside the CDR3, taken from reference TRBV28 and TRBJ2-7): DVKVTQSSRYLVKRTGEKVFLECVQDMDHENMFWYRQDPGLGLRLIYFSYDVKMKEKGDIPEGYSVSREKKERFSLILESASTNQTSMYLCASRSFYEQYFGPGTRLTVT.

This clone was observed once. The chain is built from TRBV6-1 and TRBJ1-1; TRBD1 matches at 8 bases. There are 13 residues in the CDR3. Germline CDR1 reads MNHNS; CDR2 reads SASEGT. V gave up 6 bases and J gave up 5 bases; unmatched junction bases: 5. CDR3 sequence: CASRATGGTEAFF. CDR3 sequence (DNA): TGTGCCAGCAGGGCCACAGGGGGAACTGAAGCTTTCTTT.

This clone was found a few times. This chain uses TRBV30 with TRBJ2-7, with D possibly TRBD1 on 6 matching bases. V dropped 2 bases and J dropped 6 bases, with 14 bases sitting between them. This CDR3 region has 13 residues. Germline V gives CDR1 GTSNPN, CDR2 SVGIG (reference sequence). CDR3 nucleotides: TGTGCCTGGAGTCCCCAGGGGCCCGGCGAGCAGTACTTC. Residues: CAWSPQGPGEQYF.

The J gene is TRBJ2-1, the V gene TRBV30, with D unresolved. V lost 4 bases, J lost 5 bases, and 18 bases lay in between. Per germline, CDR1 GTSNPN and CDR2 SVGIG (reference sequence). The CDR3 is 15 residues long. The CDR3 DNA reads TGTGCCTGGACCATGAAGGACCTGGGCGACAATGAGCAGTTCTTC. This translates into CAWTMKDLGDNEQFF. Complete variable domain (other parts from reference TRBV30 and TRBJ2-1): SQTIHQWPATLVQPVGSPLSLECTVEGTSNPNLYWYRQAAGRGLQLLFYSVGIGQISSEVPQNLSASRPQDRQFILSSKKLLLSDSGFYLCAWTMKDLGDNEQFFGPGTRLTVL.

The chain couples TRBV7-2 to TRBJ1-2; the D gene is possibly TRBD1 (5 bases). Germline V gene lookup returns CDR1 SGHTA and CDR2 FQGNSA. The V gene lost 4 bases and the J gene lost 14 bases, with 20 bases spanning the gap. This CDR3 has 13 residues. CDR3 bases: TGTGCCAGCAGCTCCCAACCTCAGGTTGGGGCGACCTTC. Translated, it gives CASSSQPQVGATF.